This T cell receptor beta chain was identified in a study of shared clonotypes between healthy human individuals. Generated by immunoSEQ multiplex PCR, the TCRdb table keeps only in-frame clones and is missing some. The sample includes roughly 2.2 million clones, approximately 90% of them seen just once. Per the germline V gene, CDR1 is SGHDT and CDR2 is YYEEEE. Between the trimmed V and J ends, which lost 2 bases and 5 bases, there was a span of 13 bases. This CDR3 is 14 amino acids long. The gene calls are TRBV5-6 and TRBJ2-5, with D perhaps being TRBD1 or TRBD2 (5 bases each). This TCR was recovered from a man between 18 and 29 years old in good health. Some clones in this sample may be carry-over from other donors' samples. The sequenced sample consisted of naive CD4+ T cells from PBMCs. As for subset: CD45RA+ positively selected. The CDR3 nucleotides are TGTGCCAGCAGCTTACGGGGCATCGGTGAGACCCAGTACTTC. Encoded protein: CASSLRGIGETQYF. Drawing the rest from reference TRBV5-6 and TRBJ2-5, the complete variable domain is DAGVTQSPTHLIKTRGQQVTLRCSPKSGHDTVSWYQQALGQGPQFIFQYYEEEERQRGNFPDRFSGHQFPNYSSELNVNALLLGDSALYLCASSLRGIGETQYFGPGTRLLVL.